Shown below are 19 T cell receptor beta chains from a single sample sequenced in a study of CD8 T cells in cerebrospinal fluid in Alzheimer's disease. One entry per CDR3 protein, without DNA, is what TCRdb gives after re-calling the 10x single-cell sequencing reads. Its listing shows roughly 1,400 distinct CDR3 sequences. Sequencing used cerebrospinal fluid. These receptors came from a human donor in good health.

This clonotype ranks as medium-sized (0.01 to 0.1%) in terms of frequency. The chain carries TRBV7-2 and TRBJ1-1. The germline gives CDR1 SGHTA, CDR2 FQGNSA. The CDR3 contains 14 residues. CDR3 residues: CASSAGTAGTEAFF. The full variable domain, rest sourced from reference TRBV7-2 and TRBJ1-1, is GAGVSQSPSNKVTEKGKDVELRCDPISGHTALYWYRQSLGQGLEFLIYFQGNSAPDKSGLPSDRFSAERTGGSVSTLTIQRTQQEDSAVYLCASSAGTAGTEAFFGQGTRLTVV.

The chain carries TRBV30 and TRBJ2-5; lacking DNA, the TRBD2 call made by TCRdb goes unchecked. The germline gives CDR1 GTSNPN, CDR2 SVGIG (reference sequence). The length of the CDR3 is 14 residues. The CDR3: CAWAGLAGGETQYF.

V gene TRBV19 combines with J gene TRBJ1-2; the TRBD1 assignment by TCRdb is unverifiable without DNA. Germline V gives CDR1 LNHDA, CDR2 SQIVND (reference sequence). There are 15 residues in the CDR3. The CDR3 protein is CASRSYGGRAYGYTF.

In terms of frequency, this clonotype is medium-sized (0.01 to 0.1%). The chain employs TRBV30 and TRBJ1-3. CDR1 is GTSNPN, CDR2 SVGIG, per germline (reference sequence). The CDR3 covers 17 residues. The CDR3 loop is CACPTGGSGNAGNTIYF.

Judged by frequency, this clonotype is medium-sized (0.01 to 0.1%). The gene calls are TRBV20-1 and TRBJ2-1; without DNA, the TCRdb call of TRBD1 cannot be checked. The CDR3 has 14 residues. The germline V gene has CDR1 DFQATT and CDR2 SNEGSKA (reference sequence). The CDR3 is CSARDVDSNNEQFF.

This clonotype is deemed medium-sized by its frequency. The V gene is TRBV10-2, the J gene TRBJ1-1; the TRBD1 assignment by TCRdb is unverifiable without DNA. Germline V gene data show CDR1 as WSHSY and CDR2 as SAAADI. The CDR3 consists of 14 residues. CDR3 protein: CASSAGQGNTEAFF.

This clonotype is medium-sized by frequency. The chain combines TRBV6-6 with TRBJ2-2; TCRdb calls TRBD1, which cannot be checked without DNA. The CDR3 has 15 amino acids. The germline gives CDR1 MNHNY, CDR2 SVGAGI (reference sequence). The chain's CDR3 is CASNRGNLGTGELFF.

This clonotype is labeled medium-sized based on frequency. V usage is TRBV4-1 and J usage is TRBJ1-1; no DNA is available, so the TRBD1 call from TCRdb remains unchecked. From germline, CDR1 is MGHRA and CDR2 YSYEKL. The CDR3 spans 15 residues. This CDR3 reads CASSQDQGASTEAFF.

This clonotype is labeled medium-sized based on frequency. This rearrangement joins TRBV6-6 to TRBJ1-6; the TRBD1 assignment by TCRdb is unverifiable without DNA. The germline V gene encodes CDR1 MNHNY and CDR2 SVGAGI (reference sequence). The CDR3 contains 17 residues. The CDR3 spells CASSYSSRDRYNSPLHF.

This clonotype is called large based on its frequency. The chain uses TRBV7-2 and TRBJ1-5. Germline V lookup: CDR1 SGHTA, CDR2 FQGNSA. The CDR3 has 13 residues. CDR3 sequence reads: CASSSDVNQPQHF.

This clonotype is identified as large from frequency. The chain links TRBV4-1 to TRBJ2-6. The V gene's germline CDR1 is MGHRA and CDR2 YSYEKL. This CDR3 comprises 17 residues. CDR3 in amino acids: CASSLGVPSSGANVLTF.

Measured by frequency, this clonotype is large. V is TRBV3-1 and J is TRBJ1-5; TCRdb picks TRBD1, but there is no DNA to check that call. The CDR3 is 18 residues long. The germline V gene encodes CDR1 LGHDT and CDR2 YNNKEL (reference sequence). CDR3 protein: CASSQGQAAQHSNQPQHF. The variable domain in full, with the rest retrieved from reference TRBV3-1 and TRBJ1-5, is DTAVSQTPKYLVTQMGNDKSIKCEQNLGHDTMYWYKQDSKKFLKIMFSYNNKELIINETVPNRFSPKSPDKAHLNLHINSLELGDSAVYFCASSQGQAAQHSNQPQHFGDGTRLSIL.

By frequency, this clonotype registers medium-sized (0.01 to 0.1%). The chain carries TRBV5-6 and TRBJ2-7; TCRdb proposes TRBD1, but this gene call is untestable without DNA. This CDR3 region has 15 residues. Germline V gene sequence: CDR1 SGHDT, CDR2 YYEEEE. CDR3 residues: CASSFGTGDSYEQYF.

The chain couples TRBV12-3 or TRBV12-4 to TRBJ1-5. This CDR3 comprises 13 residues. The chain's CDR3 is CASSLMGNQPQHF.

According to its frequency, this clonotype is large. This rearrangement joins TRBV10-2 to TRBJ1-5; TCRdb's D call, TRBD1, is unchecked because there is no DNA. The CDR3 is 14 amino acids. Germline V CDR1 and CDR2: WSHSY, SAAADI. The CDR3 loop reads CASSEQGSNQPQHF.

This clonotype is labeled medium-sized based on frequency. This rearrangement joins TRBV5-6 to TRBJ1-6; there is no DNA to check the TCRdb D call of TRBD1. Germline CDR1 SGHDT, CDR2 YYEEEE. This CDR3 is built from 15 residues. CDR3 amino acids: CASSWQERGNSPLHF. Variable domain in full (rest from reference TRBV5-6 and TRBJ1-6): DAGVTQSPTHLIKTRGQQVTLRCSPKSGHDTVSWYQQALGQGPQFIFQYYEEEERQRGNFPDRFSGHQFPNYSSELNVNALLLGDSALYLCASSWQERGNSPLHFGNGTRLTVT.

By frequency, this clonotype registers medium-sized. The V call is TRBV27, the J call TRBJ2-5; TCRdb indicates TRBD2, and absent DNA this call remains unverified. CDR1 MNHEY and CDR2 SMNVEV come from the germline V gene (reference sequence). This CDR3 spans 14 amino acids. This CDR3 is CASKGSGRAETQYF.

By frequency, this clonotype is medium-sized. The chain uses TRBV2 and TRBJ1-1; TCRdb designates TRBD1, a call that cannot be tested without DNA. The germline V gene encodes CDR1 SNHLY and CDR2 FYNNEI. This CDR3 contains 14 residues. CDR3 in amino acids: CASSGQGMNTEAFF.

In terms of frequency, this clonotype is medium-sized. The chain links TRBV6-2 or TRBV6-3 to TRBJ2-7; TCRdb selects TRBD1, and the lack of DNA leaves this call unchecked. In germline, CDR1 is MNHEY, CDR2 SVGEGT. CDR3 length: 14 residues. CDR3 in amino acids: CASVLQGASSEQYF.